What follows are 12 T cell receptor beta chains derived from one specimen sequenced in a study of cytomegalovirus exposure and HLA in healthy donors. PCR involved 60 Vbeta and 13 Jbeta primers. Clones were read by immunoSEQ multiplex PCR, and TCRdb kept only the in-frame ones, dropping some. The sample lists about 260,000 clones; just under 85% were seen once. Source material: PBMCs. These receptors were collected from a woman in her thirties or forties in good health and CMV-seropositive.

The J gene is TRBJ1-6, the V gene TRBV7-3; TRBD1 is a possible D gene (6 bases). Trimming shortened V by 5 bases and J by 9 bases, and 14 bases separated the two germline ends. This CDR3 has 14 residues. Germline V lookup: CDR1 SGHTA, CDR2 FQGTGA. CDR3 amino acids: CASSLNPQGSPLHF. The CDR3 DNA is TGTGCCAGCAGCCTAAACCCACAGGGTTCACCCCTCCACTTT.

J is TRBJ2-7 and V is TRBV7-2; 8 positions agree with TRBD2. This CDR3 is 14 amino acids long. Germline assignment: CDR1 SGHTA and CDR2 FQGNSA. With V trimmed by 1 base and J by 9 bases, 8 bases remained unmatched. CDR3 bases: TGTGCCAGCAGCTTAGGAAGCGGGAGTGGGCCGCAGTACTTC. It encodes CASSLGSGSGPQYF.

The rearrangement links TRBV7-2 to TRBJ2-2, with D maybe TRBD2 (6 bases). V was shortened by 2 bases and J by 5 bases, with 12 bases between the two germline ends. The CDR3 is 15 residues long. Germline-derived CDR1 and CDR2 are SGHTA and FQGNSA. In DNA, the CDR3 is TGTGCCAGCAGCTTAAGCAGGGCGGGAACCGGGGAGCTGTTTTTT. Translating gives CASSLSRAGTGELFF.

This clone occurred once. V gene TRBV27 combines with J gene TRBJ1-6; D might be TRBD1 (5 bases). Trimming pared 3 bases from V and 9 bases from J, leaving 12 bases between. CDR1 MNHEY and CDR2 SMNVEV come from the germline V gene (reference sequence). The CDR3 totals 14 residues. The CDR3 bases are TGTGCCAGCAGTTTGGGGGGGATTGGTTCACCCCTCCACTTT. Its translation is CASSLGGIGSPLHF.

This sequence joins TRBV7-6 and TRBJ2-1, with D tentatively TRBD2 (5 bases). CDR3 size: 12 residues. V was shortened by 5 bases and J by 7 bases, with 9 bases between the two germline ends. CDR1 and CDR2 from the germline V gene are SGHVS and FNYEAQ. This chain's CDR3 is CASSPGMNEQFF. The CDR3, as DNA: TGTGCCAGCAGCCCCGGGATGAATGAGCAGTTCTTC.

The CDR3 reads CASRETANYGYTF. In DNA, the CDR3 is TGTGCCAGCAGGGAGACAGCAAACTATGGCTACACCTTC. The chain links TRBV6-1 to TRBJ1-2; D may be TRBD1 (5 bases). The CDR3 has 13 amino acids. Germline CDR1 reads MNHNS; CDR2 reads SASEGT. Trimming pared 6 bases from V and 2 bases from J, leaving 10 bases between.

The table lists this clone with a count of one. This chain connects TRBV11-2 to TRBJ2-6, with 8 bases identical to TRBD1. Per the germline V gene, CDR1 is SGHAT and CDR2 is FQNNGV. The CDR3 totals 14 residues. Trimming removed 11 bases from V and 1 base from J; junction bases left unmatched: 4. The DNA for the CDR3 is TGTGCCGGGCAGGGGGCGTCTGGGGCCAACGTCCTGACTTTC. Protein sequence: CAGQGASGANVLTF.

The chain has TRBV5-1 and TRBJ1-6; 8 bases match TRBD1. V lost 7 bases and J lost 10; bases outside the gene matches: 10. Looked up from germline, CDR1 is SGHRS and CDR2 is YFSETQ. The CDR3 is 14 amino acids. In nucleotides, the CDR3 is TGCGCCAGCGCACAGGACAGGGTTGCCTCACCCCTCCACTTT. Protein product: CASAQDRVASPLHF.

The chain joins TRBV6-1 to TRBJ1-4, with 9 bases identical to TRBD1. The CDR3 length is 14 residues. Trimming removed 1 base from V and 8 bases from J; junction bases left unmatched: 2. The germline V gene encodes CDR1 MNHNS and CDR2 SASEGT. The CDR3 DNA is TGTGCCAGCAGTGAAGGGACAGGGGTCGAAAAACTGTTTTTT. Translated, it gives CASSEGTGVEKLFF.

The chain has TRBV4-2 and TRBJ2-1; 10 bases fit TRBD2. The CDR3 runs 15 residues. Germline V lookup: CDR1 LGHNA, CDR2 YNFKEQ. J gave up 9 bases and V 1 base, and 6 bases lay outside the gene matches. The CDR3 is CASSQGLAGAVEQFF. The DNA of the CDR3 is TGTGCCAGCAGCCAAGGGCTAGCGGGAGCGGTTGAGCAGTTCTTC.

The rearrangement links TRBV5-4 to TRBJ1-1; 9 nucleotides agree with TRBD1. From germline, CDR1 is SGHNT and CDR2 YYREEE (reference sequence). V was pared by 6 bases and J by 1 base, with 4 bases of the junction left unmatched. The length of the CDR3 is 14 residues. This CDR3 is CASTLTGGNTEAFF. CDR3 coding DNA: TGTGCCAGCACGCTGACAGGGGGGAACACTGAAGCTTTCTTT.

V usage is TRBV18 and J usage is TRBJ2-6; D uncertain. From germline, CDR1 is KGHSH and CDR2 LQKENI. Trimming shortened V by 3 bases and J by 0 bases, and 6 bases separated the two germline ends. The CDR3 runs to 15 residues. The CDR3 bases are TGTGCCAGCTCACCCCAGGTCTCTGGGGCCAACGTCCTGACTTTC. Protein sequence: CASSPQVSGANVLTF.